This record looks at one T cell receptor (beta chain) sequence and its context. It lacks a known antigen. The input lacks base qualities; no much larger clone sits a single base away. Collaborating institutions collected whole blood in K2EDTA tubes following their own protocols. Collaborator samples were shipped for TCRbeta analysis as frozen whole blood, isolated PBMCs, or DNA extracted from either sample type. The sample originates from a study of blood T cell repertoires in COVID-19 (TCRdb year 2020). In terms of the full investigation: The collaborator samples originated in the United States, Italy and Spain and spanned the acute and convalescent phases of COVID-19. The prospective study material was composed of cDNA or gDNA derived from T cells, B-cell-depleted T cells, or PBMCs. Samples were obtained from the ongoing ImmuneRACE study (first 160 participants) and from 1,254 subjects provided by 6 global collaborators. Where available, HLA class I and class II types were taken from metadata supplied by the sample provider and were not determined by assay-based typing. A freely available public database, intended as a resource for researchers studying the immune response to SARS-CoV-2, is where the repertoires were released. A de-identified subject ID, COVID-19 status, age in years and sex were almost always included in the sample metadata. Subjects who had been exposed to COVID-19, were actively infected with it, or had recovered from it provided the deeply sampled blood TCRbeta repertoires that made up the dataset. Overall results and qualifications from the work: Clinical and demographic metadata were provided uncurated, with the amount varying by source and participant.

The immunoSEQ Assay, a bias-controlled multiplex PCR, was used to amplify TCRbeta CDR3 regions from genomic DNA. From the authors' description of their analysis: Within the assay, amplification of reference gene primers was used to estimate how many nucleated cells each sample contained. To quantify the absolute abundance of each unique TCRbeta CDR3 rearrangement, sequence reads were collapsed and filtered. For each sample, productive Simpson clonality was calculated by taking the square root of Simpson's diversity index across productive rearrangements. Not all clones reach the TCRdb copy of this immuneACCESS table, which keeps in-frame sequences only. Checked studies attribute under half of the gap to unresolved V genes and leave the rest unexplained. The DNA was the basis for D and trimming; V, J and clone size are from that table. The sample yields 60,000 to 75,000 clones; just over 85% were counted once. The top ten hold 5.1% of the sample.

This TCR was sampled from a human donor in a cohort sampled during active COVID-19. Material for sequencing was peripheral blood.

The CDR3 protein: CASSLGTSGGYNEQFF. The DNA sequence is TGCGCCAGCAGCTTAGGGACTAGCGGGGGGTACAATGAGCAGTTCTTC. Recombination connected TRBV5-1 to TRBJ2-1, with 15 middle bases fitting TRBD2. Trimming accounts for 2 bases at V and 4 bases at J, while the number of junction bases matched to no gene is 1. Including the terminal cysteine and phenylalanine, the CDR3 comprises 16 residues. Of all the DNA, just the CDR3 is kept, 48 bases in frame from base 1. CDR1 and CDR2 (SGHRS, YFSETQ) derive from the germline V gene.